These 12 T cell receptor beta chains originate from one sample sequenced in a study of graft-versus-host responses after intestinal transplantation. Using immunoSEQ multiplex PCR, the repertoire was profiled, and TCRdb retains in-frame clones only, with some absent. The sample records around 39,000 clones, roughly 89% being singletons. This specimen was PBMCs, taken 260 to 280 days after transplant. The receptors originated from a human patient who received an intestinal transplant, so some T cells may come from the graft donor.

The chain carries TRBV5-4 and TRBJ2-3; 7 nucleotides agree with TRBD1. There are 14 residues in the CDR3. The V segment lost 3 bases and the J segment 5 bases; nucleotides outside the gene matches: 6. Per germline, CDR1 SGHNT and CDR2 YYREEE (reference sequence). CDR3 in amino acids: CASSSGTEGDTQYF. In DNA form, the CDR3 reads TGTGCCAGCAGCTCCGGGACAGAAGGAGATACGCAGTATTTT.

The chain links TRBV19 to TRBJ1-1; 10 positions match TRBD1. Per germline, CDR1 LNHDA and CDR2 SQIVND (reference sequence). After removal of 8 bases from V and 4 bases from J, the junction contained 10 bases not matched to a gene. The CDR3 has 15 residues. The CDR3 sequence: CASRWGQGLTTEAFF. The CDR3 coding sequence is TGTGCCAGTCGATGGGGACAGGGGCTGACCACTGAAGCTTTCTTT.

The chain carries TRBV10-2 and TRBJ1-1; D uncertain. The germline V gene has CDR1 WSHSY and CDR2 SAAADI. The germline V and J ends were trimmed by 8 bases and 3 bases, with 13 bases remaining between them. The CDR3 is 13 residues long. In DNA, the CDR3 is TGCGCCAGCGTGAGTTCTGGGGACACTGAAGCTTTCTTT. Amino acids: CASVSSGDTEAFF.

This clone showed up just once. The rearrangement joins TRBV30 to TRBJ2-1, with D perhaps TRBD1 or TRBD2 (6 bases each). The V gene lost 7 bases and the J gene lost 1 base, with 17 bases spanning the gap. Germline-derived CDR1 and CDR2 are GTSNPN and SVGIG (reference sequence). This CDR3 has 15 residues. The CDR3 region is CASTRRGESYNEQFF. DNA of the CDR3: TGTGCCTCCACACGGAGGGGGGAATCCTACAATGAGCAGTTCTTC.

The chain employs TRBV6-5 and TRBJ1-2; 7 nucleotides align to TRBD1. Germline V gene sequence: CDR1 MNHEY, CDR2 SVGAGI. Trimming cost V 3 bases and J 4 bases; bases outside gene matches: 2. The CDR3 is made up of 13 amino acids. The CDR3 is CASSYRDSYGYTF. In DNA, the CDR3 is TGTGCCAGCAGTTATCGGGACAGCTATGGCTACACCTTC.

The chain joins TRBV6-1 to TRBJ1-6, with D possibly being TRBD1 (5 bases). V lost 3 bases and J 5 bases, leaving 5 bases between the germline ends. CDR1 is MNHNS and CDR2 is SASEGT in the germline V gene. This CDR3 contains 13 residues. The CDR3 loop reads CASSDRDNSPLHF. The CDR3 coding sequence is TGTGCCAGCAGTGACAGGGATAATTCACCCCTCCACTTT.

This sequence joins TRBV6-1 and TRBJ2-7, with D perhaps matching TRBD1 (6 bases). This CDR3 region has 15 residues. Germline CDR1 MNHNS, CDR2 SASEGT. Deletions cut 6 bases from V and 0 bases from J, with 15 bases between. The CDR3: CASRDLRGFSYEQYF. The CDR3 DNA sequence: TGTGCCAGCAGGGACTTGAGGGGGTTCTCCTACGAGCAGTACTTC.

The chain joins TRBV4-2 to TRBJ1-2; tentative D call: TRBD1 (5 bases). The V end lost 5 bases, the J end lost 7 bases, and 17 bases lay between the germline ends. The CDR3 spans 14 residues. Looked up from germline, CDR1 is LGHNA and CDR2 is YNFKEQ. CDR3 amino acids: CASSLGSGAGGYTF. The DNA of the CDR3 is TGTGCCAGCAGCTTGGGCTCTGGGGCAGGTGGCTACACCTTC.

J is TRBJ2-7 and V is TRBV4-1; D gene unclear. V lost 0 bases, J lost 0 bases, and 9 bases lay in between. Germline lookup yields CDR1 MGHRA and CDR2 YSYEKL. The CDR3 loop spans 15 amino acids. CDR3 sequence: CASSQESPSSYEQYF. For the CDR3, the DNA is TGCGCCAGCAGCCAAGAATCCCCGAGCTCCTACGAGCAGTACTTC.

The rearrangement uses TRBV6-1 and TRBJ2-5; D possibly corresponds to TRBD1 (5 bases). V was clipped by 3 bases and J by 2 bases, with 13 bases between them. This CDR3 comprises 15 residues. Germline CDR1 is MNHNS and CDR2 is SASEGT. This chain's CDR3 is CASSDPQENQETQYF. The DNA for the CDR3 is TGTGCCAGCAGTGACCCACAGGAGAATCAAGAGACCCAGTACTTC.

This rearrangement joins TRBV2 to TRBJ2-5; 11 bases match TRBD2. Germline loops: CDR1 SNHLY, CDR2 FYNNEI. The length of the CDR3 is 16 residues. V was pared by 6 bases and J by 0 bases, with 6 bases of the junction left unmatched. The CDR3: CASSYGTSGYQETQYF. The CDR3 DNA sequence: TGTGCCAGCAGCTACGGGACTAGCGGTTACCAAGAGACCCAGTACTTC.

The chain couples TRBV4-1 to TRBJ1-1, with D tentatively TRBD1 (5 bases). This CDR3 has 13 amino acids. The V gene lost 1 base and the J gene lost 10 bases, with 13 bases spanning the gap. Germline CDR1 and CDR2: MGHRA and YSYEKL. CDR3 in amino acids: CASSQGQYTGAFF. DNA for the CDR3: TGCGCCAGCAGCCAAGGACAGTATACAGGAGCTTTCTTT.